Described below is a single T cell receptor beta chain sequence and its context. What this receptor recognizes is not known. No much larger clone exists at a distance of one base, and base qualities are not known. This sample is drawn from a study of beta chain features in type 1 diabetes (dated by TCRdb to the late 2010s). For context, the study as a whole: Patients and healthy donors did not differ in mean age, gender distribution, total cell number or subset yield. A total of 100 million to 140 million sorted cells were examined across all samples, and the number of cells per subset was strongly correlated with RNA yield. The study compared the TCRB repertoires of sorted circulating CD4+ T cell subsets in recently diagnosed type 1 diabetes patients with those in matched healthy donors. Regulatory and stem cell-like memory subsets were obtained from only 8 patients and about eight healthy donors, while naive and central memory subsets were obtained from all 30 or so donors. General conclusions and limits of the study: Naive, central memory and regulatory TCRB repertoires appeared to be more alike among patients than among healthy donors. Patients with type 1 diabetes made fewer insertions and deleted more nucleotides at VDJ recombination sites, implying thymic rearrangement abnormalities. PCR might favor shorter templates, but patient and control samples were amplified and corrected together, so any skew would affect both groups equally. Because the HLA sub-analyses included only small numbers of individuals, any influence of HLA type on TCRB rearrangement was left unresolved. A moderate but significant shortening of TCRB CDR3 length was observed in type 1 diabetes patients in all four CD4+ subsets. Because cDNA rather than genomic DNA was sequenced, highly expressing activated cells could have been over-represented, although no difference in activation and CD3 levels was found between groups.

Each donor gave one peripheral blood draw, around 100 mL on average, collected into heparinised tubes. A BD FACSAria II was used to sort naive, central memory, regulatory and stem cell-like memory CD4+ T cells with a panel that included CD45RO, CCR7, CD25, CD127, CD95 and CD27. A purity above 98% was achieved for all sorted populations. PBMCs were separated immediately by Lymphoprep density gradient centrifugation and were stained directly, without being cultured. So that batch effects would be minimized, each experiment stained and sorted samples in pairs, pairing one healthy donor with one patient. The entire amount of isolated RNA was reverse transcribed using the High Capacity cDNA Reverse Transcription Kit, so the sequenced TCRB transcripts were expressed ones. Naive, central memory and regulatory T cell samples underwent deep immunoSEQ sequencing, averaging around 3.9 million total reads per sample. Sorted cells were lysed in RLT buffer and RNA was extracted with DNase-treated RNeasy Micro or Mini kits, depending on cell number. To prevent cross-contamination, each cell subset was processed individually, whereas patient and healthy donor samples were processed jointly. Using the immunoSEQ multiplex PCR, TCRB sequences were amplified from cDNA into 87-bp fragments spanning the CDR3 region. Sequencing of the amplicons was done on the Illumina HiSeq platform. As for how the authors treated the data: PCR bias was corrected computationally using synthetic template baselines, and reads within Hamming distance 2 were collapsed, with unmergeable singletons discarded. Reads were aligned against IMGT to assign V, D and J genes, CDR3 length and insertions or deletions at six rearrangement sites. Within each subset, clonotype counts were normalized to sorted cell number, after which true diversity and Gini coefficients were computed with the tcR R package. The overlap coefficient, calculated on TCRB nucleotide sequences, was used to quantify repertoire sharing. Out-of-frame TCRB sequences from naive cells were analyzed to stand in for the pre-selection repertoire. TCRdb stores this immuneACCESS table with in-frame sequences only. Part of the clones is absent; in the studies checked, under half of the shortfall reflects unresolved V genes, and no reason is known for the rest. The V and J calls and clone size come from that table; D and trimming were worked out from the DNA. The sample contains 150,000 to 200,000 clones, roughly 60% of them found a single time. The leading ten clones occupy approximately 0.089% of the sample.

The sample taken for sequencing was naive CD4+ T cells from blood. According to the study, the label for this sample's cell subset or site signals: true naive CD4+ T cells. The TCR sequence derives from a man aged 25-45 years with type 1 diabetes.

The sequence in DNA is TGTGCCAGCAGCTCTGGACAGGTTAGCACAGATACGCAGTATTTT. It encodes CASSSGQVSTDTQYF. The rearranged segments are TRBV11-2 and TRBJ2-3; 7 of the junction bases match TRBD1. CDR1 and CDR2 are drawn from the germline V gene: SGHAT, FQNNGV. Trimming removed 4 bases from V and 0 bases from J; the gene matches leave 4 bases unexplained. From the cysteine up to the phenylalanine, the CDR3 has a length of 15 residues. CDR3 DNA is the only sequence kept; it has 45 bases, read in frame from the first base.